A single sample gave rise to the 4 T cell receptor beta chains below, sequenced in a study of cytomegalovirus exposure and HLA in healthy donors. Amplification used 60 Vbeta primers and 13 Jbeta primers. TCRdb's table, derived via immunoSEQ multiplex PCR, lists solely in-frame clones and lacks some. The data show over 150,000 clones, with over 75% seen just once and just under 3% held by the top ten. Sample: PBMCs. The receptors come from a woman aged 25 to 45 in good health and CMV-seronegative.

The genes are TRBV7-9 and TRBJ1-3; D gene ambiguous. CDR3 length: 18 amino acids. Trimming removed 1 base at V and 0 bases at J, with 16 bases between. Germline lookup yields CDR1 SEHNR and CDR2 FQNEAQ (reference sequence). The CDR3 sequence: CASSLGAFEWISGNTIYF. The CDR3 region has the DNA TGTGCCAGCAGCTTAGGGGCGTTTGAGTGGATCTCTGGAAACACCATATATTTT.

This rearrangement joins TRBV6-6 to TRBJ2-7; TRBD2 might be the D (5 bases). V lost 6 bases, J lost 1 base, and 13 bases lay in between. Germline lookup yields CDR1 MNHNY and CDR2 SVGAGI (reference sequence). The CDR3 has 14 residues. This CDR3 is CASRLRTVSYEQYF. The DNA of the CDR3 is TGTGCCAGCAGGCTCCGGACTGTATCCTACGAGCAGTACTTC.

The genes are TRBV2 and TRBJ2-5; 9 nucleotides agree with TRBD1. The V and J ends lost 10 bases and 7 bases, in that order; junction bases with no gene match: 10. The germline V gene has CDR1 SNHLY and CDR2 FYNNEI. This CDR3 is 13 amino acids long. DNA of the CDR3: TGTGCCACCAGGGACAGGGAGGTGGGGACCCAGTACTTC. Encoded protein: CATRDREVGTQYF.

The chain uses TRBV5-4 and TRBJ1-1, with unresolved D. Trimming left V 0 bases short and J 1 base short, with 7 bases between. Germline V lookup: CDR1 SGHNT, CDR2 YYREEE (reference sequence). The CDR3 loop spans 14 amino acids. The CDR3, as DNA: TGTGCCAGCAGCTTGGATCGGGGGAACACTGAAGCTTTCTTT. Translated, it gives CASSLDRGNTEAFF. Using reference TRBV5-4 and TRBJ1-1 for the parts outside the CDR3, the full variable domain is ETGVTQSPTHLIKTRGQQVTLRCSSQSGHNTVSWYQQALGQGPQFIFQYYREEENGRGNFPPRFSGLQFPNYSSELNVNALELDDSALYLCASSLDRGNTEAFFGQGTRLTVV.